The 13 T cell receptor beta chains below come from one sample, sequenced in a study of T cells in Graves' hyperthyroidism and ophthalmopathy. Amplified regions were TCR beta CDR3 sequences from RNA transcripts. Carried out on the TCR CDR3, a first-round RT-PCR used the HTBI primer set. Via MiXCR, TCRdb re-called the multiplex PCR reads, giving one row per CDR3 protein. Here the sample spans around 620,000 distinct CDR3 sequences, approximately 15% being singletons. The source material was blood. The origin of the receptors is a woman under 30 with Graves' ophthalmopathy.

The chain recombines TRBV7-2 with TRBJ2-1; 12 positions match TRBD2. J gave up 0 bases and V 4 bases, and 4 bases lay outside the gene matches. Germline loops: CDR1 SGHTA, CDR2 FQGNSA. The CDR3 contains 17 residues. CDR3 bases: TGTGCCAGCAGCTCGACTAGCGGGAGTACCTCCTACAATGAGCAGTTCTTC. It specifies CASSSTSGSTSYNEQFF.

Many counts were recorded for this clonotype. The rearrangement links TRBV19 to TRBJ1-3; D call uncertain. This CDR3 is built from 15 residues. Trimming removed 3 bases at V and 8 bases at J, with 17 bases between. Looked up from germline, CDR1 is LNHDA and CDR2 is SQIVND (reference sequence). The CDR3 DNA sequence: TGTGCCAGTAGTATCCCAGGCTTCTGGACGGACACCATATATTTT. It yields the protein CASSIPGFWTDTIYF.

This clonotype has a count of ten or more. V is TRBV27 and J is TRBJ2-3; 13 positions agree with TRBD2. The CDR3 is 17 amino acids. V shed 3 bases, J shed 3 bases, and the junction held 6 bases outside the gene matches. The V gene's germline CDR1 is MNHEY and CDR2 SMNVEV (reference sequence). The CDR3 protein is CASSFWTSGSLTDTQYF. The DNA of the CDR3 is TGTGCCAGCAGTTTCTGGACTAGCGGGAGTCTTACAGATACGCAGTATTTT.

The rearrangement uses TRBV30 and TRBJ2-5, with TRBD1 matching over 8 bases. Germline V lookup: CDR1 GTSNPN, CDR2 SVGIG (reference sequence). The CDR3 is 13 residues long. Trimming at V came to 5 bases and at J to 2 bases, leaving 4 bases not matched to a gene. As DNA, the CDR3 is TGTGCCTGGGGAACAGGGGGGCAAGAGACCCAGTACTTC. It codes for CAWGTGGQETQYF.

This clonotype has ten or more counts. The rearrangement links TRBV4-1 to TRBJ2-2, with TRBD1 identical over 9 bases. V lost 0 bases and J lost 4; bases outside the gene matches: 3. Germline V gene data show CDR1 as MGHRA and CDR2 as YSYEKL. The CDR3 runs 16 residues. The CDR3 region is CASSQEGTGPTGELFF. CDR3 sequence (DNA): TGCGCCAGCAGCCAAGAGGGGACAGGGCCCACCGGGGAGCTGTTTTTT.

The chain uses TRBV6-2 or TRBV6-3 and TRBJ2-2; D is possibly TRBD1 (6 bases). From germline, CDR1 is MNHEY and CDR2 SVGEGT. CDR3 length: 13 residues. The germline V and J ends were trimmed by 8 bases and 6 bases, with 13 bases remaining between them. The CDR3, as DNA: TGTGCCAGCCTACAGGGACCGTCCGGGGAGCTGTTTTTT. Its translation: CASLQGPSGELFF.

This clonotype was detected a few times. The chain carries TRBV7-3 and TRBJ2-1; D gene uncertain. Germline V gives CDR1 SGHTA, CDR2 FQGTGA. The V end was cut by 8 bases, the J end by 9 bases, with 14 bases between. This CDR3 comprises 12 residues. The CDR3 nucleotides read TGTGCCAGCGGGCGAGGTAGCACTGAGCAGTTCTTC. Translation gives CASGRGSTEQFF.

This clonotype has only a few counts. V gene TRBV2 combines with J gene TRBJ2-5; D is possibly TRBD1 (5 bases). This CDR3 is built from 13 residues. With 5 bases removed from V and 2 bases from J, the gap between germline ends came to 9 bases. The germline V gene encodes CDR1 SNHLY and CDR2 FYNNEI. The CDR3: CASSYQGQETQYF. The CDR3 bases are TGTGCCAGCAGTTACCAGGGACAAGAGACCCAGTACTTC. The variable domain in full, completed from reference TRBV2 and TRBJ2-5, reads EPEVTQTPSHQVTQMGQEVILRCVPISNHLYFYWYRQILGQKVEFLVSFYNNEISEKSEIFDDQFSVERPDGSNFTLKIRSTKLEDSAMYFCASSYQGQETQYFGPGTRLLVL.

The chain has TRBV7-8 and TRBJ1-1; possibly TRBD1 for D (5 bases). Trimming took off 3 bases at V and 5 bases at J, with 13 bases between the two ends. The CDR3 runs to 14 residues. Germline V gene sequence: CDR1 SGHVS, CDR2 FQNEAQ. Here the CDR3 DNA reads TGTGCCAGCAGCTTTACCAGGGATGGAACTGAAGCTTTCTTT. This translates into CASSFTRDGTEAFF.

This clonotype was seen only a few times. V is TRBV9 and J is TRBJ2-7; the D gene is possibly TRBD2 (5 bases). The CDR3 is 13 residues long. Germline V CDR1 and CDR2: SGDLS, YYNGEE. V was shortened by 3 bases and J by 4 bases, with 11 bases between the two germline ends. The CDR3 spells CASSDPSSYEQYF. The CDR3 DNA reads TGTGCCAGCAGCGACCCTAGCAGTTACGAGCAGTACTTC.

This clonotype was seen ten or more times. The rearrangement uses TRBV12-3 or TRBV12-4 and TRBJ1-6, with D possibly TRBD1 on 5 matching bases. The CDR3 consists of 15 residues. The germline V and J ends were trimmed by 6 bases and 10 bases, with 19 bases remaining between them. CDR3 residues: CASSQDSAYLSPLHF. CDR3 nucleotide sequence: TGTGCCAGCAGCCAAGACAGTGCCTATCTCTCACCCCTCCACTTT.

In this sample, this clonotype turned up a few times. This rearrangement joins TRBV5-5 to TRBJ1-2, with D unresolved. Germline loops: CDR1 SGHKS, CDR2 YYEKEE (reference sequence). CDR3 length: 15 amino acids. Between the trimmed V and J ends, which lost 1 base and 1 base, there was a span of 11 bases. CDR3 sequence reads: CASSLYQPSNYGYTF. The CDR3 DNA is TGTGCCAGCAGCTTGTACCAGCCGAGTAACTATGGCTACACCTTC. Using reference TRBV5-5 and TRBJ1-2 for the parts outside the CDR3, the full variable domain is DAGVTQSPTHLIKTRGQQVTLRCSPISGHKSVSWYQQVLGQGPQFIFQYYEKEERGRGNFPDRFSARQFPNYSSELNVNALLLGDSALYLCASSLYQPSNYGYTFGSGTRLTVV.

V gene TRBV12-3 or TRBV12-4 combines with J gene TRBJ2-7; the D gene is possibly TRBD1 (5 bases). The CDR3 is 12 residues long. The V end was cut by 4 bases, the J end by 4 bases, with 8 bases between. The CDR3 sequence is CASSWGLYEQYF. For the CDR3, the DNA is TGTGCCAGCAGTTGGGGCTTATACGAGCAGTACTTC.